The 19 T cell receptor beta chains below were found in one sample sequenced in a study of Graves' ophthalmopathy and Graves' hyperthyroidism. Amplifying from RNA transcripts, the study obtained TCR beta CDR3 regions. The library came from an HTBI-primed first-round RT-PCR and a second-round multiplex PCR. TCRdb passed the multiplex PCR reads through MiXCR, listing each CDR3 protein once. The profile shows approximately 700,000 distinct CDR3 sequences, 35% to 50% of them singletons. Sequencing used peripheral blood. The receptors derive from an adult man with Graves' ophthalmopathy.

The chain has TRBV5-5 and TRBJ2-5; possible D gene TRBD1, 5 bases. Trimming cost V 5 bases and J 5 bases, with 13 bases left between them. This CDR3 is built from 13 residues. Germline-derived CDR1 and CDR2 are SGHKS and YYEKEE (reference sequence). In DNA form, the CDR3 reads TGTGCCAGCAGTCGACAGTCTGAGGAGACCCAGTACTTC. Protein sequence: CASSRQSEETQYF.

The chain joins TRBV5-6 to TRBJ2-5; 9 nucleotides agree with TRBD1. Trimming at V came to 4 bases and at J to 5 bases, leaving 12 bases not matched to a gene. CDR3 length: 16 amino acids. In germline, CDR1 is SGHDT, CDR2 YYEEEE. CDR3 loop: CASSHQNRGRRETQYF. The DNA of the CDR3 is TGTGCCAGCAGCCACCAAAACAGGGGGCGCCGGGAGACCCAGTACTTC. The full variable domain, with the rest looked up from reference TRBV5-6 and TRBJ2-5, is DAGVTQSPTHLIKTRGQQVTLRCSPKSGHDTVSWYQQALGQGPQFIFQYYEEEERQRGNFPDRFSGHQFPNYSSELNVNALLLGDSALYLCASSHQNRGRRETQYFGPGTRLLVL.

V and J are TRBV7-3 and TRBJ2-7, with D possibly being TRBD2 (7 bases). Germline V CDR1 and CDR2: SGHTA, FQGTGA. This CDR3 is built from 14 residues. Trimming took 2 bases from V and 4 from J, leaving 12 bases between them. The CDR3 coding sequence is TGTGCCAGCAGCTTATCGGGGGGCGTTTACGAGCAGTACTTC. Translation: CASSLSGGVYEQYF.

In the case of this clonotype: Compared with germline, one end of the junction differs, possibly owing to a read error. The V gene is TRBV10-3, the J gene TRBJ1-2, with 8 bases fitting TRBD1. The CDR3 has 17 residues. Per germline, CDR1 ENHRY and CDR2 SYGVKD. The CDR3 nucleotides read TGTGCCAGCAGTTACTCGACGTCAGGGGGCCTCAACTGTGGCTACACCTTC. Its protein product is CASSYSTSGGLNCGYTF.

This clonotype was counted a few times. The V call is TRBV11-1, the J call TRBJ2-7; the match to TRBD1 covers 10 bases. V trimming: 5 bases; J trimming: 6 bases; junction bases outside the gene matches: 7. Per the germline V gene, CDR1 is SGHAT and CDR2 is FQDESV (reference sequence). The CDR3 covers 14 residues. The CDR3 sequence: CASSLGTGDREQYF. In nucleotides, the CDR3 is TGTGCCAGCAGCCTTGGGACAGGGGATCGCGAGCAGTACTTC.

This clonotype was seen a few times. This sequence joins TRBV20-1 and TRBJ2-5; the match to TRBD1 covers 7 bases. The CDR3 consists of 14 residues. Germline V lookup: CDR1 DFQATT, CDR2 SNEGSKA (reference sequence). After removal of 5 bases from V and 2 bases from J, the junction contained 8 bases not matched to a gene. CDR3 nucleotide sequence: TGCAGTGCTCGACCCCCAGGGGGACAAGAGACCCAGTACTTC. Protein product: CSARPPGGQETQYF.

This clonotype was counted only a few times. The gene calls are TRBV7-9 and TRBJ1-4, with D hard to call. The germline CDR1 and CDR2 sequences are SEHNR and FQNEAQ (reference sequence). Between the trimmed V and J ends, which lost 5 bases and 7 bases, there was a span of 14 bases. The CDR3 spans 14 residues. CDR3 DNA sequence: TGTGCCAGCAGCCAGATTCCTTTAGGTGAAAAACTGTTTTTT. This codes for CASSQIPLGEKLFF.

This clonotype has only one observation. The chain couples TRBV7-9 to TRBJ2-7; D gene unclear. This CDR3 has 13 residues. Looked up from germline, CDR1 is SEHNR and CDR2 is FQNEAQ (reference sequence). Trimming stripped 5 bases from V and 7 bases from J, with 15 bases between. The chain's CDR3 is CASSLRLGREQYF. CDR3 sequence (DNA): TGTGCCAGCAGCCTCCGACTCGGTCGGGAGCAGTACTTC.

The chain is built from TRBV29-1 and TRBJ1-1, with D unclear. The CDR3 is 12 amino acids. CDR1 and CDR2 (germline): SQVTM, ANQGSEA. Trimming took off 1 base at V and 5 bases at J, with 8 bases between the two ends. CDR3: CSVEGSGTEAFF. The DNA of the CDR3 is TGCAGCGTTGAAGGATCGGGGACTGAAGCTTTCTTT.

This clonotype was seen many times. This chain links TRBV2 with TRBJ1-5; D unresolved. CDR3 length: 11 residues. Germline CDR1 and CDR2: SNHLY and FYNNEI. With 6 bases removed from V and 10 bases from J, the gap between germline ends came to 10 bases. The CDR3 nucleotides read TGTGCCAGCAGGGACGCAGGTCCCCAGCATTTT. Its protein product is CASRDAGPQHF.

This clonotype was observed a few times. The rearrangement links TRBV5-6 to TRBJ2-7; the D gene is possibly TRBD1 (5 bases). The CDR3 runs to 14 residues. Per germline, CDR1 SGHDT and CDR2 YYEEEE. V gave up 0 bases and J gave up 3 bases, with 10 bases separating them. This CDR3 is CASSLDRWIYEQYF. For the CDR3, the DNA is TGTGCCAGCAGCTTGGACAGGTGGATCTACGAGCAGTACTTC.

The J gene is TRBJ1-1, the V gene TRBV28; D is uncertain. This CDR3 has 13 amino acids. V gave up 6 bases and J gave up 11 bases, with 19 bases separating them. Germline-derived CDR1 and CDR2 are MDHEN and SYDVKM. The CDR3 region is CASSLIAVEFAFF. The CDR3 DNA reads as TGTGCCAGCAGCCTCATCGCCGTTGAGTTCGCTTTCTTT.

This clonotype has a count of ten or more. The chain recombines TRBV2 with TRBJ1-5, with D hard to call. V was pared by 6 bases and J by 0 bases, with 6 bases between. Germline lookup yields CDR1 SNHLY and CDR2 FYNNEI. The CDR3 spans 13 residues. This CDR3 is CASSRTSNQPQHF. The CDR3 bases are TGTGCCAGCAGCAGGACTAGCAATCAGCCCCAGCATTTT.

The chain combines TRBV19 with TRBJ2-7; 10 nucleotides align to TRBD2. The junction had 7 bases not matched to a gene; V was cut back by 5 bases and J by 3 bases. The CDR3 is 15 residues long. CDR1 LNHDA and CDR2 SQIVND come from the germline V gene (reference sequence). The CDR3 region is CASSPGVAGGYEQYF. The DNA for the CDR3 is TGTGCCAGTAGTCCCGGGGTAGCGGGAGGCTACGAGCAGTACTTC.

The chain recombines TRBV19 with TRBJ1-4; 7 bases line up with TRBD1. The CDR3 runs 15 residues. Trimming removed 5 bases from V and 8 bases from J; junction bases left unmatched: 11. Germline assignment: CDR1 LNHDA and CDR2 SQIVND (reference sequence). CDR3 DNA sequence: TGTGCCAGTAGTTCTAGGGACAGCTCCGTGGAAAAACTGTTTTTT. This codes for CASSSRDSSVEKLFF.

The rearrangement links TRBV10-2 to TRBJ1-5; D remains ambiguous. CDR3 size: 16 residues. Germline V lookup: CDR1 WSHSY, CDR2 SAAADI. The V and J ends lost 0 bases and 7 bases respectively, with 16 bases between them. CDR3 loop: CASSESTGALGQPQHF. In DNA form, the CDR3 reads TGCGCCAGCAGTGAGTCGACGGGAGCCCTTGGGCAGCCCCAGCATTTT.

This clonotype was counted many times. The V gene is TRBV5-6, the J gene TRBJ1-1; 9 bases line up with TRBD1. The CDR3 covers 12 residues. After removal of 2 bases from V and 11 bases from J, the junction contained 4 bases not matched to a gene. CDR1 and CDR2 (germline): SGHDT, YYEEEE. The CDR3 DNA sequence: TGTGCCAGCAGCTTTCCAGGACAGGGGGCTTTCTTT. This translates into CASSFPGQGAFF.

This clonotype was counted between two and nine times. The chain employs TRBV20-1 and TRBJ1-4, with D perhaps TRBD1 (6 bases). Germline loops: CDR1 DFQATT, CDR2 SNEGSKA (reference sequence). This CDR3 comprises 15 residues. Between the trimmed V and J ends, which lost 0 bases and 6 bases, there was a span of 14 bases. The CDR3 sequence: CSARDRPRGHEKLFF. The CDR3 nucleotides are TGCAGTGCTAGAGATCGCCCCAGGGGACATGAAAAACTGTTTTTT.

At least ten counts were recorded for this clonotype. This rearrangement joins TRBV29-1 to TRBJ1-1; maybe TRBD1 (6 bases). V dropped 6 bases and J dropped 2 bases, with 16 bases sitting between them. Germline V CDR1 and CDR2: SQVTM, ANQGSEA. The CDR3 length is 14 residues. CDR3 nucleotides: TGCAGCGTCAAGGGGGGGGGAACCAACACTGAAGCTTTCTTT. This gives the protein CSVKGGGTNTEAFF.